These 9 T cell receptor beta chains were sequenced from one sample in a study of blood T cell repertoires in COVID-19. Profiling relied on immunoSEQ multiplex PCR, and the TCRdb table lists in-frame clones only, not all of them. The sample yields under 200,000 clones, 82% seen once. Input material: peripheral blood. Source of these receptors: a woman in her sixties with COVID-19, enrolled during active disease.

The chain links TRBV21-1 to TRBJ2-2; the D call in the table, TRBD2, was not verified against the DNA. TRBV21-1 is noted as a pseudogene. This CDR3 comprises 17 residues. CDR3: CASSKSMGEGNTGELFF. CDR3 in DNA: TGTGCCAGCAGCAAGTCTATGGGGGAGGGGAACACCGGGGAGCTGTTTTTT.

This clone has just a few counts. This chain links TRBV12-3 or TRBV12-4 with TRBJ2-7; 7 bases fit TRBD1. V was pared by 6 bases and J by 4 bases, with 6 bases of the junction left unmatched. This CDR3 spans 13 amino acids. CDR3 loop: CASSRRQGYEQYV. The CDR3 nucleotides read TGTGCCAGCAGCCGAAGACAGGGTTACGAGCAGTACGTC.

The chain has TRBV13 and TRBJ1-6; 7 nucleotides align to TRBD1. V dropped 0 bases and J dropped 7; count of bases not matched to a gene: 6. This CDR3 contains 16 residues. Germline CDR1 PRHDT, CDR2 FYEKMQ (reference sequence). The CDR3 DNA reads as TGTGCCAGCAGCTTAGGTTCCGGGACAGCCAATTCACCCCTCCACTTT. Amino acids: CASSLGSGTANSPLHF.

The V and J genes are TRBV28 and TRBJ2-2, with D possibly TRBD2 on 5 matching bases. The length of the CDR3 is 20 residues. Trimming pared 3 bases from V and 0 bases from J, leaving 23 bases between. Germline V CDR1 and CDR2: MDHEN, SYDVKM. The CDR3, as DNA: TGTGCCAGCAGTTTGAGTGGAGGATGGCTAGCTGGGGCGAACACCGGGGAGCTGTTTTTT. Protein product: CASSLSGGWLAGANTGELFF.

V is TRBV5-1 and J is TRBJ1-4; tentative D call: TRBD1 (5 bases). V gave up 2 bases and J gave up 0 bases, with 14 bases separating them. Germline CDR1 reads SGHRS; CDR2 reads YFSETQ. This CDR3 contains 17 residues. This chain's CDR3 is CASSLLGAYATNEKLFF. As DNA, the CDR3 is TGCGCCAGCAGCTTATTAGGGGCGTATGCAACTAATGAAAAACTGTTTTTT. Filled out from reference TRBV5-1 and TRBJ1-4, the complete variable domain reads KAGVTQTPRYLIKTRGQQVTLSCSPISGHRSVSWYQQTPGQGLQFLFEYFSETQRNKGNFPGRFSGRQFSNSRSEMNVSTLELGDSALYLCASSLLGAYATNEKLFFGSGTQLSVL.

The chain carries TRBV4-3 and TRBJ2-1; possible D gene TRBD2, 5 bases. The CDR3 runs 13 residues. The germline V gene encodes CDR1 LGHNA and CDR2 YSLEER. The germline V and J ends were trimmed by 1 base and 10 bases, with 11 bases remaining between them. CDR3 region: CASSQGGRWEQFF. CDR3 nucleotide sequence: TGCGCCAGCAGCCAAGGAGGGAGATGGGAGCAGTTCTTC.

This clone was seen only a few times. The genes are TRBV6-4 and TRBJ1-2; 7 nucleotides align to TRBD1. Losses at the gene ends were 3 bases for V and 0 bases for J; bases not matched to a gene: 7. CDR1 MRHNA and CDR2 SNTAGT come from the germline V gene. This CDR3 is built from 16 residues. CDR3 protein: CASSEAGTASNYGYTF. For the CDR3, the DNA is TGTGCCAGCAGTGAGGCCGGGACAGCCTCTAACTATGGCTACACCTTC.

This clone has more than one count but fewer than ten. This chain connects TRBV14 to TRBJ2-1, with TRBD1 matching over 9 bases. Germline CDR1 reads SGHDN; CDR2 reads FVKESK. This CDR3 is built from 14 residues. V shed 4 bases, J shed 3 bases, and the junction held 1 base outside the gene matches. For the CDR3, the DNA is TGTGCCAGCAGCCGACAGGGGGGCTACAATGAGCAGTTCTTC. As protein: CASSRQGGYNEQFF. Full variable domain (outside the CDR3, taken from reference TRBV14 and TRBJ2-1): EAGVTQFPSHSVIEKGQTVTLRCDPISGHDNLYWYRRVMGKEIKFLLHFVKESKQDESGMPNNRFLAERTGGTYSTLKVQPAELEDSGVYFCASSRQGGYNEQFFGPGTRLTVL.

The gene calls are TRBV3-1 (or the pseudogene TRBV3-2) and TRBJ1-6; 8 bases fit TRBD1. This CDR3 contains 15 residues. CDR1 and CDR2 (germline): LGHDT, YNNKEL (reference sequence). V was clipped by 3 bases and J by 6 bases; unmatched bases: 4. This CDR3 reads CASSQQGAGNSPLHF. The CDR3 DNA is TGTGCCAGCAGCCAGCAGGGGGCGGGTAATTCACCCCTCCACTTT.